The 26 T cell receptor beta chains given below trace back to one sample, sequenced in a study of blood T cell repertoires in COVID-19. Generated by immunoSEQ multiplex PCR, the TCRdb table keeps only in-frame clones and is missing some. The sample has about 44,000 clones, 89% seen once. Specimen: peripheral blood. The receptors originated from a man aged 65 to 79 with active COVID-19.

In this sample, this clone turned up a few times. The V and J genes are TRBV2 and TRBJ1-5; TRBD1 is a possible D gene (6 bases). The CDR3 is 15 amino acids. The germline V gene has CDR1 SNHLY and CDR2 FYNNEI. V was trimmed by 7 bases and J by 0 bases, leaving 13 bases between them. DNA for the CDR3: TGTGCCAGCACCCGCACAGGGAATAGCAATCAGCCCCAGCATTTT. As protein: CASTRTGNSNQPQHF.

There are a few counts of this clone. The CDR3 coding sequence is TGTGCCAGCCAGGACAGGGGTTTCACTGAAGCTTTCTTT. Its translation: CASQDRGFTEAFF. The chain links TRBV19 to TRBJ1-1, with 9 bases aligning to TRBD1. The CDR3 loop spans 13 amino acids. V shed 9 bases and J 4 bases; nucleotides not matched to a gene: 6. Per the germline V gene, CDR1 is LNHDA and CDR2 is SQIVND (reference sequence).

The chain employs TRBV14 and TRBJ1-1; 7 bases are a match to TRBD1. CDR1 and CDR2 (germline): SGHDN, FVKESK. Losses at the gene ends were 1 base for V and 6 bases for J; bases not matched to a gene: 11. This CDR3 has 16 residues. The DNA of the CDR3 is TGTGCCAGCAGCCAAGTAGGGGGCGCTTTGTTGGCTGAAGCTTTCTTT. Translated, it gives CASSQVGGALLAEAFF.

This clone was observed a single time. The chain has TRBV27 and TRBJ2-2, with D possibly being TRBD2 (5 bases). Per germline, CDR1 MNHEY and CDR2 SMNVEV (reference sequence). V was trimmed by 6 bases and J by 7 bases, leaving 12 bases between them. This CDR3 region has 13 residues. CDR3 DNA sequence: TGTGCCAGCAGATCGGGGTCGGTCGGGGAGCTGTTTTTT. The encoded protein is CASRSGSVGELFF.

This rearrangement joins TRBV10-3 to TRBJ2-2, with 13 bases matching TRBD2. CDR3 size: 19 residues. The junction had 8 bases not matched to a gene; V was cut back by 0 bases and J by 4 bases. Germline values: CDR1 ENHRY, CDR2 SYGVKD. The DNA of the CDR3 is TGTGCCATCAGTGAGTCGCGTACTAGCGGGGGGGCCGGCACCGGGGAGCTGTTTTTT. This translates into CAISESRTSGGAGTGELFF.

The chain carries TRBV11-2 and TRBJ2-2; 16 bases align to TRBD2. The CDR3 consists of 17 residues. CDR1 SGHAT and CDR2 FQNNGV come from the germline V gene. Germline trimming cut 6 bases from V and 5 bases from J; bases unmatched to any gene: 6. The CDR3 bases are TGTGCCAGCAGAAAGGGACTAGCGGGGGGGTCGACCGGGGAGCTGTTTTTT. Residues: CASRKGLAGGSTGELFF.

Written as DNA, the CDR3 is TGTGCCAGTAGCCTCACGGGGCGGGGGGTAGGCACAGATACGCAGTATTTT. It yields the protein CASSLTGRGVGTDTQYF. This chain connects TRBV19 to TRBJ2-3; 8 nucleotides agree with TRBD2. Germline values: CDR1 LNHDA, CDR2 SQIVND (reference sequence). The CDR3 totals 17 residues. Trimming removed 6 bases from V and 1 base from J; junction bases left unmatched: 12. Using reference TRBV19 and TRBJ2-3 for the parts outside the CDR3, the full variable domain is DGGITQSPKYLFRKEGQNVTLSCEQNLNHDAMYWYRQDPGQGLRLIYYSQIVNDFQKGDIAEGYSVSREKKESFPLTVTSAQKNPTAFYLCASSLTGRGVGTDTQYFGPGTRLTVL.

The rearrangement joins TRBV20-1 to TRBJ2-3; 11 nucleotides align to TRBD2. V lost 3 bases, J lost 5 bases, and 7 bases stayed unmatched. There are 15 residues in the CDR3. Per the germline V gene, CDR1 is DFQATT and CDR2 is SNEGSKA (reference sequence). The CDR3 protein is CSASQLAGGIDTQYF. CDR3 DNA: TGCAGTGCTAGTCAGCTAGCGGGGGGAATAGATACGCAGTATTTT.

Written as DNA, the CDR3 is TGTGCCAGCAGCTTACTGGACAGTGAAGCTTTCTTT. As protein: CASSLLDSEAFF. The V gene is TRBV7-9, the J gene TRBJ1-1; maybe TRBD1 (6 bases). Germline V lookup: CDR1 SEHNR, CDR2 FQNEAQ (reference sequence). The CDR3 has 12 amino acids. V lost 2 bases, J lost 7 bases, and 8 bases lay in between.

The genes are TRBV5-1 and TRBJ2-5; 9 bases are a match to TRBD2. The trim removed 4 bases at V and 5 bases at J, leaving 9 bases unmatched. The CDR3 covers 15 residues. The germline CDR1 and CDR2 sequences are SGHRS and YFSETQ. DNA for the CDR3: TGCGCCAGCAGCCCCTTGGTAGCGGGGGTGGAGACCCAGTACTTC. Translation gives CASSPLVAGVETQYF. The full variable domain, completed using reference TRBV5-1 and TRBJ2-5, is KAGVTQTPRYLIKTRGQQVTLSCSPISGHRSVSWYQQTPGQGLQFLFEYFSETQRNKGNFPGRFSGRQFSNSRSEMNVSTLELGDSALYLCASSPLVAGVETQYFGPGTRLLVL.

V usage is TRBV13 and J usage is TRBJ1-6; maybe TRBD1 (6 bases). Looked up from germline, CDR1 is PRHDT and CDR2 is FYEKMQ (reference sequence). Trimming took off 4 bases at V and 9 bases at J, with 16 bases between the two ends. There are 15 residues in the CDR3. The CDR3 DNA is TGTGCCAGCAGCTCGACAGGAGGAACAGGTTCACCCCTCCACTTT. Translating it yields CASSSTGGTGSPLHF.

The chain combines TRBV6-6 with TRBJ2-5, with 10 bases that match TRBD2. CDR3 size: 15 residues. Per the germline V gene, CDR1 is MNHNY and CDR2 is SVGAGI (reference sequence). Losses at the gene ends were 0 bases for V and 3 bases for J; bases not matched to a gene: 1. The CDR3 sequence is CASSYSTSGEETQYF. The CDR3 coding sequence is TGTGCCAGCAGTTACTCCACTAGCGGGGAAGAGACCCAGTACTTC.

This clone was seen a single time. The V call is TRBV19, the J call TRBJ2-6, with D possibly matching TRBD2 (6 bases). The germline CDR1 and CDR2 sequences are LNHDA and SQIVND (reference sequence). V lost 8 bases, J lost 3 bases, and 11 bases lay in between. This CDR3 contains 14 residues. CDR3: CASRRARGANVLTF. CDR3 nucleotides: TGTGCCAGTCGGAGGGCGCGTGGGGCCAACGTCCTGACTTTC.

The chain combines TRBV3-1 (or the pseudogene TRBV3-2) with TRBJ1-2; D may be TRBD1 (6 bases). The CDR3 loop spans 16 amino acids. The V gene lost 4 bases and the J gene lost 4 bases, with 19 bases spanning the gap. Germline V gene data show CDR1 as LGHDT and CDR2 as YNNKEL (reference sequence). In DNA, the CDR3 is TGTGCCAGCAGCCCATCCACCGGGACACACACCTATGGCTACACCTTC. This sequence encodes CASSPSTGTHTYGYTF.

The chain carries TRBV5-1 and TRBJ2-7; maybe TRBD1 (6 bases). CDR3 size: 15 residues. Between the trimmed V and J ends, which lost 8 bases and 0 bases, there was a span of 18 bases. Germline CDR1 and CDR2: SGHRS and YFSETQ. The CDR3 loop reads CASAWPTGNSYEQYF. CDR3 DNA: TGCGCCAGTGCGTGGCCCACAGGGAACTCCTACGAGCAGTACTTC. Filled out from reference TRBV5-1 and TRBJ2-7, the complete variable domain reads KAGVTQTPRYLIKTRGQQVTLSCSPISGHRSVSWYQQTPGQGLQFLFEYFSETQRNKGNFPGRFSGRQFSNSRSEMNVSTLELGDSALYLCASAWPTGNSYEQYFGPGTRLTVT.

The J gene is TRBJ2-7, the V gene TRBV7-2, with 10 bases lining up with TRBD2. Germline trimming cut 1 base from V and 2 bases from J; bases unmatched to any gene: 5. Germline V gene lookup returns CDR1 SGHTA and CDR2 FQGNSA. The CDR3 covers 16 residues. This chain's CDR3 is CASSLVLAGHTYEQYF. DNA for the CDR3: TGTGCCAGCAGCTTAGTACTAGCGGGGCATACCTACGAGCAGTACTTC.

V gene TRBV3-1 (or the pseudogene TRBV3-2) combines with J gene TRBJ2-5; D gene unclear. Germline-derived CDR1 and CDR2 are LGHDT and YNNKEL (reference sequence). This CDR3 has 11 residues. V gave up 1 base and J gave up 9 bases, with 6 bases separating them. In DNA form, the CDR3 reads TGTGCCAGCAGCCAAGCGAGGTCCCAGTACTTC. Translation: CASSQARSQYF.

The V gene is TRBV5-1, the J gene TRBJ2-2; TRBD2 aligns across 7 bases. Trimming removed 9 bases from V and 6 bases from J; junction bases left unmatched: 14. There are 15 residues in the CDR3. Germline V gene lookup returns CDR1 SGHRS and CDR2 YFSETQ. The CDR3 loop reads CATLASGDHPGELFF. For the CDR3, the DNA is TGCGCCACGTTGGCTAGCGGTGATCACCCCGGGGAGCTGTTTTTT.

V and J are TRBV5-5 and TRBJ2-3; D gene ambiguous. The germline V and J ends were trimmed by 0 bases and 0 bases, with 5 bases remaining between them. Germline V gene data show CDR1 as SGHKS and CDR2 as YYEKEE (reference sequence). The CDR3 has 14 amino acids. Here the CDR3 reads CASSLVSSTDTQYF. In nucleotides, the CDR3 is TGTGCCAGCAGCTTGGTTTCGAGCACAGATACGCAGTATTTT.

The chain couples TRBV2 to TRBJ1-1; 7 bases are shared with TRBD1. V lost 5 bases, J lost 8 bases, and 8 bases stayed unmatched. The germline gives CDR1 SNHLY, CDR2 FYNNEI. This CDR3 is built from 13 residues. The CDR3 nucleotides are TGTGCCAGCAGTAAAGACAGGGACCCCGAAGCTTTCTTT. It translates to CASSKDRDPEAFF. Full variable domain (outside the CDR3, taken from reference TRBV2 and TRBJ1-1): EPEVTQTPSHQVTQMGQEVILRCVPISNHLYFYWYRQILGQKVEFLVSFYNNEISEKSEIFDDQFSVERPDGSNFTLKIRSTKLEDSAMYFCASSKDRDPEAFFGQGTRLTVV.

The V and J genes are TRBV3-1 (or the pseudogene TRBV3-2) and TRBJ2-5, with 12 bases identical to TRBD2. V was pared by 7 bases and J by 4 bases, with 7 bases of the junction left unmatched. Germline CDR1 LGHDT, CDR2 YNNKEL (reference sequence). This CDR3 comprises 15 residues. The CDR3 coding sequence is TGTGCCAGCATACCTAGCGGGGGGGCCGGAGAGACCCAGTACTTC. This gives the protein CASIPSGGAGETQYF.

The J gene is TRBJ1-2, the V gene TRBV5-6, with TRBD1 identical over 10 bases. The CDR3 length is 13 residues. The J segment lost 6 bases and the V segment lost 3 bases, leaving 2 bases of the junction unmatched. The germline gives CDR1 SGHDT, CDR2 YYEEEE. In nucleotides, the CDR3 is TGTGCCAGCAGCTGGGACAGGGGAAATGGCTACACCTTC. Its translation is CASSWDRGNGYTF.

This clone was observed a single time. The rearrangement joins TRBV19 to TRBJ2-1; TRBD2 aligns across 7 bases. This CDR3 comprises 13 residues. Germline V lookup: CDR1 LNHDA, CDR2 SQIVND (reference sequence). J was trimmed by 8 bases and V by 7 bases; bases with no gene match: 8. CDR3 residues: CASNGGTVHEQFF. The CDR3 DNA follows: TGTGCCAGTAACGGGGGGACCGTGCATGAGCAGTTCTTC.

V and J are TRBV5-4 and TRBJ1-2, with D unclear. This CDR3 region has 14 residues. Germline V gives CDR1 SGHNT, CDR2 YYREEE (reference sequence). Trimming took off 3 bases at V and 0 bases at J, with 9 bases between the two ends. The CDR3 loop reads CASSSDTSNYGYTF. The CDR3 DNA reads TGTGCCAGCAGCTCCGACACCTCTAACTATGGCTACACCTTC.

The CDR3 coding sequence is TGTGCCAGCAGTTACGTGGCAGGGTATGGCTACACCTTC. It encodes CASSYVAGYGYTF. The chain recombines TRBV6-5 with TRBJ1-2; D possibly corresponds to TRBD1 (5 bases). The V end was cut by 2 bases, the J end by 5 bases, with 9 bases between. This CDR3 comprises 13 residues. Germline-derived CDR1 and CDR2 are MNHEY and SVGAGI.

The rearrangement uses TRBV5-1 and TRBJ1-5; D not resolved. Germline CDR1 and CDR2: SGHRS and YFSETQ. This CDR3 spans 15 amino acids. The V and J ends lost 0 bases and 3 bases respectively, with 10 bases between them. For the CDR3, the DNA is TGCGCCAGCAGCTTGGAAGGCGGAGACAATCAGCCCCAGCATTTT. Translating gives CASSLEGGDNQPQHF.